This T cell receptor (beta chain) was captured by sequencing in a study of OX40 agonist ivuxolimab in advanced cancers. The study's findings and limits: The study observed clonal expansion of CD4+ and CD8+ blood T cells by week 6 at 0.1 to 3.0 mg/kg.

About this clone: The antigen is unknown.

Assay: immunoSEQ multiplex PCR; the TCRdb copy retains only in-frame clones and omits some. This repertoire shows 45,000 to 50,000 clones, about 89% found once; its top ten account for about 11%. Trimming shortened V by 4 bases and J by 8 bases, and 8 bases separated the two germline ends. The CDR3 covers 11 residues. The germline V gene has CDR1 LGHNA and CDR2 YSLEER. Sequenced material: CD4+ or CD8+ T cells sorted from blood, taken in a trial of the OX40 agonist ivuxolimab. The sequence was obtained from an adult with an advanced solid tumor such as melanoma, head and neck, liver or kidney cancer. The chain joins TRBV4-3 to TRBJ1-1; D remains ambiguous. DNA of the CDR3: TGCGCCAGCAGCCCGGGAGGGGAAGCTTTCTTT. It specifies CASSPGGEAFF.